Below are 24 T cell receptor beta chains sequenced from a single sample in a study of blood T cells in healthy people across ages. The use of a sample-barcoded 5' primer and a J-beta primer mix characterized a second PCR of roughly 7 to 11 cycles. From the 5' RACE reads, TCRdb called clonotypes with MiXCR, one entry per CDR3 protein. The table lists about 780,000 distinct CDR3 sequences, more than 35% of them singletons. What was sequenced was blood. Receptor source: a man aged 80 or over in good health.

This clonotype was detected only a few times. The chain joins TRBV7-2 to TRBJ2-1; 7 bases are a match to TRBD2. Looked up from germline, CDR1 is SGHTA and CDR2 is FQGNSA. The CDR3 contains 16 residues. V lost 1 base to trimming and J lost 4 bases; unmatched junction nucleotides: 7. The CDR3 DNA reads as TGTGCCAGCAGCTTAGGTCCAGCGGGGACTTACAATGAGCAGTTCTTC. Its translation is CASSLGPAGTYNEQFF.

V is TRBV10-3 and J is TRBJ2-3, with TRBD1 as a possible D gene (5 bases). The V and J ends lost 6 bases and 4 bases respectively, with 17 bases between them. The CDR3 totals 15 residues. Germline V CDR1 and CDR2: ENHRY, SYGVKD. The CDR3 DNA is TGTGCCATCAGCGAAATGGGGCCCATCGCAGATACGCAGTATTTT. Amino acid sequence: CAISEMGPIADTQYF.

This chain connects TRBV4-3 to TRBJ2-7, with D perhaps TRBD2 (6 bases). CDR1 is LGHNA and CDR2 is YSLEER in the germline V gene. V was cut by 0 bases and J by 0 bases, with 15 bases left in between. This CDR3 has 17 amino acids. In nucleotides, the CDR3 is TGCGCCAGCAGCCAAGATCTGGCGGGACTGGTCTCCTACGAGCAGTACTTC. Translated: CASSQDLAGLVSYEQYF.

In nucleotides, the CDR3 is TGCAGCGTTGAATTGGCCGATCGATACGACGGCTACGAGCAGTACTTC. It codes for CSVELADRYDGYEQYF. The V call is TRBV29-1, the J call TRBJ2-7; unclear D gene. Germline V CDR1 and CDR2: SQVTM, ANQGSEA. CDR3 length equals 16 residues. With 2 bases removed from V and 3 bases from J, the gap between germline ends came to 20 bases.

This clonotype was counted only a few times. The rearrangement uses TRBV20-1 and TRBJ1-4; a possible D gene is TRBD1 (6 bases). Germline lookup yields CDR1 DFQATT and CDR2 SNEGSKA (reference sequence). The V and J ends lost 6 bases and 3 bases respectively, with 17 bases between them. The CDR3 consists of 15 residues. The CDR3 sequence: CSAAGGAGSNEKLFF. The CDR3 DNA follows: TGCAGTGCCGCCGGGGGGGCCGGGTCTAATGAAAAACTGTTTTTT.

Here the CDR3 DNA reads TGTGCCAGCAGTGATCTCCATGGGGAAAAACTGTTTTTT. Translation gives CASSDLHGEKLFF. The V and J genes are TRBV12-3 or TRBV12-4 and TRBJ1-4; D remains unclear. The CDR3 runs 13 residues. V lost 5 bases, J lost 8 bases, and 12 bases lay in between.

This clonotype came up a few times. The chain couples TRBV7-3 to TRBJ2-7; D might be TRBD2 (5 bases). The CDR3 totals 13 residues. Between the trimmed V and J ends, which lost 5 bases and 7 bases, there was a span of 15 bases. The germline gives CDR1 SGHTA, CDR2 FQGTGA. The CDR3 loop reads CASSVDYYDEQYF. The CDR3, as DNA: TGTGCCAGCAGCGTAGACTACTATGATGAGCAGTACTTC.

This clonotype showed up just once. The chain links TRBV2 to TRBJ1-1; 9 nucleotides align to TRBD1. From germline, CDR1 is SNHLY and CDR2 FYNNEI. Unmatched junction bases numbered 5, after V lost 5 bases and J lost 4 bases. This CDR3 is built from 14 residues. The CDR3 here is CASSIQGASTEAFF. The DNA for the CDR3 is TGTGCCAGCAGTATACAGGGGGCGAGCACTGAAGCTTTCTTT. The entire variable domain, with the rest obtained from reference TRBV2 and TRBJ1-1, is as follows: EPEVTQTPSHQVTQMGQEVILRCVPISNHLYFYWYRQILGQKVEFLVSFYNNEISEKSEIFDDQFSVERPDGSNFTLKIRSTKLEDSAMYFCASSIQGASTEAFFGQGTRLTVV.

The chain uses TRBV28 and TRBJ1-5, with a possible D match to TRBD1 (6 bases). The germline CDR1 and CDR2 sequences are MDHEN and SYDVKM. V shed 2 bases and J shed 0 bases, with 11 bases lying between them. This CDR3 is 16 amino acids long. In DNA form, the CDR3 reads TGTGCCAGCAGTTTAAGGGACACGTATAGCAATCAGCCCCAGCATTTT. It yields the protein CASSLRDTYSNQPQHF.

The chain links TRBV9 to TRBJ2-3; D may be TRBD2 (7 bases). This CDR3 has 17 residues. Between the trimmed V and J ends, which lost 4 bases and 4 bases, there was a span of 22 bases. The germline V gene has CDR1 SGDLS and CDR2 YYNGEE. The CDR3 DNA is TGTGCCAGCAGCCCTCAGGGGATGGCGGGAGCCTCAGATACGCAGTATTTT. It specifies CASSPQGMAGASDTQYF.

Regarding this clonotype: The junction does not match germline at one end; this may be a read error. The chain recombines TRBV27 with TRBJ2-5, with 8 bases identical to TRBD2. Germline CDR1 reads MNHEY; CDR2 reads SMNVEV (reference sequence). CDR3 size: 17 residues. CDR3 sequence reads: CVSSSAIERERRETQYF. The CDR3 coding sequence is TGCGTCAGCAGTAGCGCGATCGAGCGGGAGAGGCGAGAGACCCAGTACTTC.

Only a few counts were recorded for this clonotype. The V and J genes are TRBV20-1 and TRBJ2-3, with 8 bases lining up with TRBD2. The length of the CDR3 is 18 residues. Germline lookup yields CDR1 DFQATT and CDR2 SNEGSKA (reference sequence). V lost 5 bases and J lost 0; bases outside the gene matches: 16. The CDR3 loop is CSALLPGLETISTDTQYF. In DNA form, the CDR3 reads TGCAGTGCTCTTCTCCCGGGACTAGAAACTATTAGCACAGATACGCAGTATTTT.

This clonotype appeared a few times. This chain connects TRBV29-1 to TRBJ2-1, with 9 bases matching TRBD1. CDR3 length equals 15 residues. Trimming removed 6 bases from V and 2 bases from J; junction bases left unmatched: 8. CDR1 and CDR2 from the germline V gene are SQVTM and ANQGSEA. The CDR3 spells CSVMNRDRAYNEQFF. In nucleotides, the CDR3 is TGCAGCGTCATGAACCGGGACAGGGCCTACAATGAGCAGTTCTTC.

This clonotype appeared a few times. The gene calls are TRBV28 and TRBJ2-7, with 10 bases lining up with TRBD2. V shed 4 bases, J shed 6 bases, and the junction held 9 bases outside the gene matches. The CDR3 has 15 amino acids. The germline V gene encodes CDR1 MDHEN and CDR2 SYDVKM. The CDR3, as DNA: TGTGCCAGCAGTTCTACAGCGGGAGGGCCGGGCGAGCAGTACTTC. This translates into CASSSTAGGPGEQYF.

This clonotype has at least ten counts. The rearrangement links TRBV20-1 to TRBJ1-1; D possibly corresponds to TRBD1 (5 bases). V dropped 3 bases and J dropped 4 bases, with 18 bases sitting between them. Germline CDR1 is DFQATT and CDR2 is SNEGSKA (reference sequence). The CDR3 covers 15 residues. As DNA, the CDR3 is TGCAGTGCTAGTGGGGCCATGGCTGTGGGCACTGAAGCTTTCTTT. This encodes CSASGAMAVGTEAFF.

This clonotype showed up just a few times. The gene calls are TRBV28 and TRBJ2-1; 13 bases fit TRBD2. V was clipped by 6 bases and J by 9 bases; unmatched bases: 8. Germline V CDR1 and CDR2: MDHEN, SYDVKM. CDR3 length: 15 amino acids. CDR3 loop: CASRRGLAGVGEQFF. CDR3 nucleotide sequence: TGTGCCAGCAGGCGAGGACTAGCGGGAGTGGGTGAGCAGTTCTTC.

The J gene is TRBJ2-7, the V gene TRBV12-3 or TRBV12-4, with D perhaps assigned TRBD1 or TRBD2 (5 bases each). V shed 5 bases and J shed 10 bases, with 18 bases lying between them. This CDR3 contains 13 residues. The CDR3 DNA follows: TGTGCCAGCAGTCCCGGGACCGCCGTTATACAGTACTTC. Its translation: CASSPGTAVIQYF.

The genes are TRBV25-1 and TRBJ1-2; TRBD1 aligns across 9 bases. CDR1 and CDR2 from the germline V gene are MGHDK and SYGVNS. With 4 bases clipped from V and 4 bases from J, the junction kept 4 bases outside the gene matches. The CDR3 has 14 amino acids. The CDR3 coding sequence is TGTGCCAGCAGTGTGGGACAGGGAGGCTATGGCTACACCTTC. It translates to CASSVGQGGYGYTF.

As for this clonotype: A much larger clone differs from this one at a single base, so this may be a read error. DNA for the CDR3: TGTGCCAGCGGCTTAACTAACTCCTACGAGCAGTACTTC. It is translated as CASGLTNSYEQYF. The chain combines TRBV7-6 with TRBJ2-7; no reliable D call. Germline V lookup: CDR1 SGHVS, CDR2 FNYEAQ. This CDR3 region has 13 residues.

This clonotype was detected only once. V gene TRBV5-1 combines with J gene TRBJ2-1; D is unresolved. Trimming cost V 7 bases and J 8 bases, with 13 bases left between them. This CDR3 has 12 amino acids. The germline V gene encodes CDR1 SGHRS and CDR2 YFSETQ. In nucleotides, the CDR3 is TGCGCCAGCGCATTGATAGGAGATGAGCAGTTCTTC. Protein sequence: CASALIGDEQFF. The variable domain in full, with the rest retrieved from reference TRBV5-1 and TRBJ2-1, is KAGVTQTPRYLIKTRGQQVTLSCSPISGHRSVSWYQQTPGQGLQFLFEYFSETQRNKGNFPGRFSGRQFSNSRSEMNVSTLELGDSALYLCASALIGDEQFFGPGTRLTVL.

This clonotype has a handful of counts. This chain joins TRBV4-2 and TRBJ2-1; the match to TRBD2 covers 8 bases. V gave up 0 bases and J gave up 7 bases; unmatched junction bases: 8. The CDR3 is 16 residues long. CDR1 is LGHNA and CDR2 is YNFKEQ in the germline V gene. CDR3 coding DNA: TGTGCCAGCAGCCAAGATGGTGGCGGGAGGCAGAATGAGCAGTTCTTC. Amino acid sequence: CASSQDGGGRQNEQFF.

This clonotype turned up a few times. CDR3 amino acids: CATSRDLQLNIQYF. The CDR3 bases are TGTGCCACCAGCAGAGATTTACAGTTGAACATTCAGTACTTC. The chain recombines TRBV15 with TRBJ2-4; the D is unclear. V was pared by 0 bases and J by 7 bases, with 10 bases between. Germline V lookup: CDR1 LNHNV, CDR2 YYDKDF (reference sequence). CDR3 length equals 14 residues.

This clonotype was detected a few times. The V and J genes are TRBV7-9 and TRBJ2-1; D not resolved. The V end lost 1 base, the J end lost 10 bases, and 8 bases lay between the germline ends. Germline V CDR1 and CDR2: SEHNR, FQNEAQ (reference sequence). The CDR3 sequence is 12 residues long. DNA for the CDR3: TGTGCCAGCAGCTTAGGACTTTACGAGCAGTTCTTC. The encoded protein is CASSLGLYEQFF. Full variable domain (remainder filled in from reference TRBV7-9 and TRBJ2-1): DTGVSQNPRHKITKRGQNVTFRCDPISEHNRLYWYRQTLGQGPEFLTYFQNEAQLEKSRLLSDRFSAERPKGSFSTLEIQRTEQGDSAMYLCASSLGLYEQFFGPGTRLTVL.

This rearrangement joins TRBV27 to TRBJ2-3; tentatively, D is TRBD1 (5 bases). Trimming stripped 2 bases from V and 6 bases from J, with 15 bases between. Germline CDR1 is MNHEY and CDR2 is SMNVEV (reference sequence). CDR3 length: 15 residues. In DNA, the CDR3 is TGTGCCAGCAGTTTAGATGGCAGGGTCCGCGATACGCAGTATTTT. This sequence encodes CASSLDGRVRDTQYF.